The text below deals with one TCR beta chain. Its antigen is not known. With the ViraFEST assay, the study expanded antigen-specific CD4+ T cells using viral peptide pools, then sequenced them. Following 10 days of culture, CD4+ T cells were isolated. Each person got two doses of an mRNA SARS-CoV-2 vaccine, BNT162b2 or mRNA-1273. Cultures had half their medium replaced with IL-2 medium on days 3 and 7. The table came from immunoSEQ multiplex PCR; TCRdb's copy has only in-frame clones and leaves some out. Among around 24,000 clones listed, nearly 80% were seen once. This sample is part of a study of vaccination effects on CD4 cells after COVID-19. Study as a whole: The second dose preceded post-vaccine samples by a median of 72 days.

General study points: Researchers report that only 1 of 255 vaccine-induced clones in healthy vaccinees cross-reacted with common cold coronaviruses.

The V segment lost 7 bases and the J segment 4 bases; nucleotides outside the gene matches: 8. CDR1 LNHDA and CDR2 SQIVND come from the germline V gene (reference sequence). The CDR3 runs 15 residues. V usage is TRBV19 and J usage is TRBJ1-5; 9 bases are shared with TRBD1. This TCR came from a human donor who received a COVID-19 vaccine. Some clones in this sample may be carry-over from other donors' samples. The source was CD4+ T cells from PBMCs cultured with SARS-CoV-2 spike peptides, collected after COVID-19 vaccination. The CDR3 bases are TGTGCCAGTACCTCGACGACAGGGGGTAATCAGCCCCAGCATTTT. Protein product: CASTSTTGGNQPQHF.